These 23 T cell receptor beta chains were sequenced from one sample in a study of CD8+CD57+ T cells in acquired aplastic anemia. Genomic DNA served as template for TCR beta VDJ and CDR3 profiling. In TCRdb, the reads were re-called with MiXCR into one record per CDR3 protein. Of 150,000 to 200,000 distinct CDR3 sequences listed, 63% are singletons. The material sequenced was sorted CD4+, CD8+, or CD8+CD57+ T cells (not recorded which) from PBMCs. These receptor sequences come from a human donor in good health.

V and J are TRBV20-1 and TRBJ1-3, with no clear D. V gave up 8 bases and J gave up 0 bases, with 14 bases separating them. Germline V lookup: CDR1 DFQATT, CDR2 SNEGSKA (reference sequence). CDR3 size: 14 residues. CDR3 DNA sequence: TGCAGTACTCAAGCGGCGAGCTCTGGAAACACCATATATTTT. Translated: CSTQAASSGNTIYF.

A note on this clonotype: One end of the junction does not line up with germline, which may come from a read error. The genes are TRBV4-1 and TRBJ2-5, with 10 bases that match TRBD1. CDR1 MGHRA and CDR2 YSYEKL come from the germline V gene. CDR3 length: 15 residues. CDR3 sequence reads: CASSSDRGLQETQYF. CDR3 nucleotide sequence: TGTGCCAGCAGCTCTGACAGGGGGCTCCAAGAGACCCAGTACTTC.

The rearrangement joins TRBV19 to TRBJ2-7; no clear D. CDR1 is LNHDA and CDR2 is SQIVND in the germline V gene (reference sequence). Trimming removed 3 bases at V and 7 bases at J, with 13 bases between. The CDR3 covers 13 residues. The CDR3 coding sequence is TGTGCCAGTAGTATCGACGGCCAAGGGGAGCAGTACTTC. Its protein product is CASSIDGQGEQYF.

The CDR3 bases are TGCGCCAGCAGCCCCCTAGCGGGGGACTCCTACGAGCAGTACTTC. It specifies CASSPLAGDSYEQYF. The chain recombines TRBV4-3 with TRBJ2-7; 10 nucleotides line up with TRBD2. V gave up 4 bases and J gave up 0 bases; unmatched junction bases: 3. CDR1 is LGHNA and CDR2 is YSLEER in the germline V gene. This CDR3 contains 15 residues.

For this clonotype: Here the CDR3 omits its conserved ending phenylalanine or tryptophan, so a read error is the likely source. The CDR3 region is CAISGGGTEAFL. Here the CDR3 DNA reads TGTGCCATCAGTGGGGGGGGGACTGAAGCTTTCCTT. The chain recombines TRBV10-3 with TRBJ1-1; a weak D match, TRBD1 (5 bases). Germline V gives CDR1 ENHRY, CDR2 SYGVKD. V was pared by 4 bases and J by 5 bases, with 8 bases between. CDR3 length equals 12 residues.

This chain's CDR3 is CATSDLAAQETQHF. DNA for the CDR3: TGTGCCACCAGTGATTTGGCGGCCCAAGAGACCCAGCATTTT. V is TRBV24-1 and J is TRBJ1-5; D call uncertain. V was clipped by 0 bases and J by 11 bases, with 13 bases between them. The CDR3 totals 14 residues. Germline CDR1 and CDR2: KGHDR and SFDVKD.

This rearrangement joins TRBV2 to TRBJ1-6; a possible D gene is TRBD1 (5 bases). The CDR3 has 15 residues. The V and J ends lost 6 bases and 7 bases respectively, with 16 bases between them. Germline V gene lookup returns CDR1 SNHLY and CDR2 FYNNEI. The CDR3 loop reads CASRFGRGDNSPLHF. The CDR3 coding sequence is TGTGCCAGCAGATTTGGACGGGGCGACAATTCACCCCTCCACTTT.

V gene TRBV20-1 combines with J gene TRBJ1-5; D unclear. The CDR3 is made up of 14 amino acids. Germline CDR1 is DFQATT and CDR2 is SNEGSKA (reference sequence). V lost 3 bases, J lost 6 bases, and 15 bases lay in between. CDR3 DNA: TGCAGTGCTAGTCCCCCGCAGGCCCTTCAGCCCCAGCATTTT. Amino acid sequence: CSASPPQALQPQHF.

The CDR3 DNA sequence: TGCAGTGCTAGTGTGCCGGTCTCCTACGAGCAGTACTTC. It encodes CSASVPVSYEQYF. This chain connects TRBV20-1 to TRBJ2-7; D is unclear. CDR3 length: 13 amino acids. V lost 3 bases to trimming and J lost 0 bases, with 9 bases between them. Germline CDR1 DFQATT, CDR2 SNEGSKA (reference sequence).

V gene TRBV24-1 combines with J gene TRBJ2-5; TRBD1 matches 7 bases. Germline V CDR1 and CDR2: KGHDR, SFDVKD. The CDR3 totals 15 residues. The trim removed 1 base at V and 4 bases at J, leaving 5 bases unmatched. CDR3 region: CATSDFTQGTETQYF. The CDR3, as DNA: TGTGCCACCAGTGATTTCACACAGGGGACAGAGACCCAGTACTTC.

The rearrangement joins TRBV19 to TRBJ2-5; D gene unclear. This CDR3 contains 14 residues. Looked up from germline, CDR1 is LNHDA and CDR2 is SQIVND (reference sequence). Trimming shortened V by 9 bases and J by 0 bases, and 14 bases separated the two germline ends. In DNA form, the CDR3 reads TGTGCCAGCAGCCCCCGGAACAACCAAGAGACCCAGTACTTC. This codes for CASSPRNNQETQYF. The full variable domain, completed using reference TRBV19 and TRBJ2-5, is DGGITQSPKYLFRKEGQNVTLSCEQNLNHDAMYWYRQDPGQGLRLIYYSQIVNDFQKGDIAEGYSVSREKKESFPLTVTSAQKNPTAFYLCASSPRNNQETQYFGPGTRLLVL.

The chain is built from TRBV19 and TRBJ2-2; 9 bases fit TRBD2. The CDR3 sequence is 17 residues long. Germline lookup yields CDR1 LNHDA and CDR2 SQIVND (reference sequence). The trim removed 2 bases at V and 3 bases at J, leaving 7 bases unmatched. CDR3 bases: TGTGCCAGTAGTATAACCCCCGGGACTAGCTACACCGGGGAGCTGTTTTTT. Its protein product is CASSITPGTSYTGELFF.

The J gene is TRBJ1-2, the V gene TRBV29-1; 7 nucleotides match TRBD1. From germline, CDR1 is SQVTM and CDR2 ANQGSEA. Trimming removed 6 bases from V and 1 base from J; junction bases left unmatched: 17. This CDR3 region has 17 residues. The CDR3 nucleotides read TGCAGCGTGTCAAATAAAGGGGACAGACTTAATAACTATGGCTACACCTTC. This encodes CSVSNKGDRLNNYGYTF.

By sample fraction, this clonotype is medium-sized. The CDR3 loop is CASSRPRLSGGELFF. Here the CDR3 DNA reads TGTGCCAGCAGTCGCCCCCGGCTTAGCGGCGGGGAGCTGTTTTTT. V gene TRBV2 combines with J gene TRBJ2-2, with a possible D match to TRBD2 (6 bases). The CDR3 runs 15 residues. CDR1 is SNHLY, CDR2 FYNNEI, per germline. Trimming removed 5 bases from V and 7 bases from J, with 17 bases in between.

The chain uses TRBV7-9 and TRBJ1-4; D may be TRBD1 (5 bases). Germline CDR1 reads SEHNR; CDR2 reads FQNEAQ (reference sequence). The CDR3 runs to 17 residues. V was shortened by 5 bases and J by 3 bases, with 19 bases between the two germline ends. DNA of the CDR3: TGTGCCAGCAGCCATCTTGATAGGGACGTACCTAATGAAAAACTGTTTTTT. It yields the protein CASSHLDRDVPNEKLFF.

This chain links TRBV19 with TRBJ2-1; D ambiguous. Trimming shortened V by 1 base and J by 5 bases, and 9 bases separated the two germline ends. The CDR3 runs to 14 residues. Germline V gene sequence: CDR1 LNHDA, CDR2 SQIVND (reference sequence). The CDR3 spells CASSIVAGNNEQFF. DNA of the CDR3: TGTGCCAGTAGTATAGTGGCCGGTAACAATGAGCAGTTCTTC.

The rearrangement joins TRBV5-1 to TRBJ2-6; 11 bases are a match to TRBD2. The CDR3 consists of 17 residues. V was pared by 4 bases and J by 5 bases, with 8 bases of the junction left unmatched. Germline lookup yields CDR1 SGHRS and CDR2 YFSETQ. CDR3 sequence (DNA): TGCGCCAGCAGCCCTAGCGGGGGGCCTCTACGGGCCAACGTCCTGACTTTC. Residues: CASSPSGGPLRANVLTF.

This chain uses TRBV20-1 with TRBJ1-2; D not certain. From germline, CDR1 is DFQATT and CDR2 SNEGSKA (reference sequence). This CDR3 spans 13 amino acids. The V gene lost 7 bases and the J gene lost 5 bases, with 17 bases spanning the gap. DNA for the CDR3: TGCAGTGTCATGGCCCCGGACGGGTATGGCTACACCTTC. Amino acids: CSVMAPDGYGYTF.

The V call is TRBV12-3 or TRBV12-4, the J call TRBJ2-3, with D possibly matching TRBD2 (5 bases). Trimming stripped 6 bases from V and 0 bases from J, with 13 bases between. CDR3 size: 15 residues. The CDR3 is CASSPDWTSTDTQYF. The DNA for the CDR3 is TGTGCCAGCAGCCCAGACTGGACTAGCACAGATACGCAGTATTTT.

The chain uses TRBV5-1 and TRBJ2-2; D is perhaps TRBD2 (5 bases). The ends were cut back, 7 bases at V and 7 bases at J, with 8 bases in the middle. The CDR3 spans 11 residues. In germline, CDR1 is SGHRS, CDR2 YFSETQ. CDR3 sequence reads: CASAGVGELFF. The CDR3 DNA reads TGCGCCAGCGCCGGGGTCGGGGAGCTGTTTTTT.

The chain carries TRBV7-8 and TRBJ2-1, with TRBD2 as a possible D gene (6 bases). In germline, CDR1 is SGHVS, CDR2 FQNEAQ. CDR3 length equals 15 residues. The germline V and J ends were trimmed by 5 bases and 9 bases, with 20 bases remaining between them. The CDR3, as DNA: TGTGCCAGCAGCCCCCACCCGGGACTTGCCCCTGAGCAGTTCTTC. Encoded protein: CASSPHPGLAPEQFF.

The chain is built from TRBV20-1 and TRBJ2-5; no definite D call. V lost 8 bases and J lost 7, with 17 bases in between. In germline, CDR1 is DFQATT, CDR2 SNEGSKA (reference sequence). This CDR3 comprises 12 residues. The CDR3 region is CSIVVARRTQYF. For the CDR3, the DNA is TGCAGTATTGTAGTGGCCCGACGGACCCAGTACTTC.

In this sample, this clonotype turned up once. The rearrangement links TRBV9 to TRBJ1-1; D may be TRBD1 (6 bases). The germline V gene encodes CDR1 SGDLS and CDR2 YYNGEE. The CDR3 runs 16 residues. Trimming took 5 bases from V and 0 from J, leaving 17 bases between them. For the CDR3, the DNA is TGTGCCAGCAGGGTCTACAGGGTGTCCATGAACACTGAAGCTTTCTTT. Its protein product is CASRVYRVSMNTEAFF.